The 20 T cell receptor beta chains in this list originate from one sample, sequenced in a study of CD8+CD57+ T cells in acquired aplastic anemia. Profiling that covered TCR beta VDJ and CDR3 relied on genomic DNA as its template. One entry per CDR3 protein results from TCRdb running MiXCR on the reads. The repertoire holds 200,000 or so distinct CDR3 sequences, with 48% as singletons. Individuals selected for sequencing had exhibited CD8+CD57+ cell expansion on flow cytometry. What was sequenced was sorted CD4+, CD8+, or CD8+CD57+ T cells (not recorded which) from PBMCs. Receptors were obtained from a human donor with aplastic anemia.

This rearrangement joins TRBV2 to TRBJ2-3; D is possibly TRBD2 (6 bases). The germline V gene has CDR1 SNHLY and CDR2 FYNNEI. CDR3 length: 11 amino acids. Trimming took 8 bases from V and 5 from J, leaving 8 bases between them. CDR3 sequence: CASLSGDTQYF. DNA for the CDR3: TGTGCCAGCCTTAGCGGAGATACGCAGTATTTT.

The chain joins TRBV6-4 to TRBJ2-3; no clear D. The end of the DNA aligns better with TRBJ1-5, so the J call may be wrong. The CDR3 loop spans 15 amino acids. Looked up from germline, CDR1 is MRHNA and CDR2 is SNTAGT. CDR3 DNA sequence: TGTGCCAGCAGTGAGGTTGGACTGAGCACAGATACGCAGCATTTT. Residues: CASSEVGLSTDTQHF.

V usage is TRBV29-1 and J usage is TRBJ2-3, with a tentative D call TRBD1 (5 bases). Germline CDR1 SQVTM, CDR2 ANQGSEA. The V gene lost 4 bases and the J gene lost 1 base, with 15 bases spanning the gap. The CDR3 is 15 residues long. CDR3 nucleotides: TGCAGCGTTGTAGCAGGGAAGGTACGCACAGATACGCAGTATTTT. Amino acids: CSVVAGKVRTDTQYF.

This clonotype was picked up a small number of times. V gene TRBV19 combines with J gene TRBJ2-1; D not resolved. This CDR3 spans 10 amino acids. The V gene's germline CDR1 is LNHDA and CDR2 SQIVND (reference sequence). With 10 bases removed from V and 9 bases from J, the gap between germline ends came to 10 bases. The CDR3 sequence is CATGTSEQFF. The DNA of the CDR3 is TGTGCCACTGGAACGAGTGAGCAGTTCTTC.

The chain joins TRBV15 to TRBJ1-1; no definite D call. From germline, CDR1 is LNHNV and CDR2 YYDKDF (reference sequence). Deletions cut 0 bases from V and 6 bases from J, with 5 bases between. The CDR3 spans 12 residues. The CDR3 protein is CATSRDQSEAFF. The CDR3, as DNA: TGTGCCACCAGCAGAGACCAGTCTGAAGCTTTCTTT.

The V gene is TRBV15, the J gene TRBJ2-2; D gene uncertain. Germline V CDR1 and CDR2: LNHNV, YYDKDF (reference sequence). The CDR3 covers 13 residues. V was clipped by 0 bases and J by 8 bases, with 7 bases between them. In DNA form, the CDR3 reads TGTGCCACCAGCAGAGAGCCCCAAGGGGAGCTGTTTTTT. Its protein product is CATSREPQGELFF.

In its sample, this clonotype was seen many times. The CDR3: CASSEGQGAGGYTF. The CDR3 DNA reads TGTGCCAGCAGTGAGGGACAGGGGGCTGGTGGCTACACCTTC. The gene calls are TRBV6-1 and TRBJ1-2; 12 bases agree with TRBD1. The junction had 3 bases not matched to a gene; V was cut back by 3 bases and J by 7 bases. CDR3 length equals 14 residues. Germline lookup yields CDR1 MNHNS and CDR2 SASEGT.

The chain has TRBV7-6 and TRBJ2-1; 9 positions agree with TRBD1. CDR3 length: 16 amino acids. Trimming at V came to 2 bases and at J to 6 bases, leaving 8 bases not matched to a gene. Germline-derived CDR1 and CDR2 are SGHVS and FNYEAQ. CDR3 protein: CASSLNGGTGPNEQFF. In DNA, the CDR3 is TGTGCCAGCAGCTTAAATGGCGGGACAGGGCCCAATGAGCAGTTCTTC.

With regard to this clonotype: One end of the junction does not line up with germline, which may come from a read error. The rearrangement uses TRBV20-1 and TRBJ2-2, with D perhaps TRBD1 (6 bases). Germline lookup yields CDR1 DFQATT and CDR2 SNEGSKA (reference sequence). This CDR3 is 14 amino acids long. The CDR3 sequence: CSATGPWDTGELFF. CDR3 in DNA: TGCAGTGCCACGGGACCCTGGGACACCGGGGAGCTGTTCTTT.

This clonotype was observed at least ten times. This chain connects TRBV5-1 to TRBJ2-1; 11 nucleotides align to TRBD1. The CDR3 is 15 residues long. CDR1 is SGHRS and CDR2 is YFSETQ in the germline V gene. Trimming cost V 0 bases and J 6 bases; bases outside gene matches: 2. For the CDR3, the DNA is TGCGCCAGCAGCTTGGGCGGGACAGGGGGCAATGAGCAGTTCTTC. Residues: CASSLGGTGGNEQFF.

This clonotype was observed a handful of times. V gene TRBV29-1 combines with J gene TRBJ2-7; D is perhaps TRBD2 (5 bases). V was clipped by 6 bases and J by 2 bases, with 11 bases between them. From germline, CDR1 is SQVTM and CDR2 ANQGSEA. The CDR3 is 12 residues long. For the CDR3, the DNA is TGCAGCGTCTTTGTCGGGACCTACGAGCAGTACTTC. Its protein product is CSVFVGTYEQYF.

The J gene is TRBJ2-7, the V gene TRBV29-1, with TRBD1 matching over 8 bases. V lost 4 bases to trimming and J lost 0 bases; unmatched junction nucleotides: 2. Germline CDR1 is SQVTM and CDR2 is ANQGSEA. This CDR3 has 13 residues. The CDR3 sequence is CSVAGGPSYEQYF. In nucleotides, the CDR3 is TGCAGCGTTGCAGGGGGCCCCTCCTACGAGCAGTACTTC.

In the case of this clonotype: A junction boundary mismatches the germline segment, possibly from a read error. V usage is TRBV6-2 or TRBV6-3 and J usage is TRBJ2-2; D may be TRBD1 (7 bases). CDR3 length equals 15 residues. CDR1 and CDR2 from the germline V gene are MNHEY and SVGEGT. The CDR3 spells CANFRAGQHTGELFF. CDR3 sequence (DNA): TGTGCCAACTTTAGGGCGGGACAGCACACCGGGGAGTTGTTTTTT.

The chain joins TRBV10-3 to TRBJ1-1; 8 bases are a match to TRBD1. Trimming removed 6 bases from V and 1 base from J; junction bases left unmatched: 1. The CDR3 consists of 13 residues. The germline CDR1 and CDR2 sequences are ENHRY and SYGVKD. For the CDR3, the DNA is TGTGCCATCAGGGGGACAGGGAACACTGAAGCTTTCTTT. Its protein is CAIRGTGNTEAFF.

This clonotype was detected a few times. This chain connects TRBV14 to TRBJ1-4; D is perhaps TRBD1 (5 bases). Deletions cut 1 base from V and 10 bases from J, with 13 bases between. The CDR3 covers 14 residues. Germline V CDR1 and CDR2: SGHDN, FVKESK. DNA for the CDR3: TGTGCCAGCAGCCAAGGACTCAAGGGGCGAAAACTGTTTTTT. Protein product: CASSQGLKGRKLFF.

This clonotype showed up many times. This chain uses TRBV2 with TRBJ1-2, with 9 bases identical to TRBD1. This CDR3 contains 15 residues. V was clipped by 6 bases and J by 2 bases; unmatched bases: 7. The germline gives CDR1 SNHLY, CDR2 FYNNEI. This CDR3 is CASRAGTGWNYGYTF. DNA of the CDR3: TGTGCCAGCAGGGCCGGGACAGGGTGGAACTATGGCTACACCTTC.

This clonotype has ten or more counts. This chain links TRBV5-6 with TRBJ2-1, with TRBD1 as a possible D gene (6 bases). V lost 1 base to trimming and J lost 2 bases, with 13 bases between them. Per the germline V gene, CDR1 is SGHDT and CDR2 is YYEEEE. The CDR3 extends over 16 amino acids. The CDR3 nucleotides are TGTGCCAGCAGCTTGTGGCAGGGGAACACCTACAATGAGCAGTTCTTC. This codes for CASSLWQGNTYNEQFF.

The table lists this clonotype with many counts. The chain combines TRBV24-1 with TRBJ2-1, with 7 bases that match TRBD2. The CDR3 extends over 16 amino acids. After removal of 4 bases from V and 2 bases from J, the junction contained 7 bases not matched to a gene. The germline V gene encodes CDR1 KGHDR and CDR2 SFDVKD. CDR3 amino acids: CATSDATSVPYNEQFF. The CDR3 coding sequence is TGTGCCACCAGTGACGCTACTAGCGTTCCCTACAATGAGCAGTTCTTC.

The table lists this clonotype with a few counts. The gene calls are TRBV7-2 and TRBJ2-7; the D is unclear. The CDR3 spans 12 residues. Germline CDR1 is SGHTA and CDR2 is FQGNSA. The V end was cut by 5 bases, the J end by 4 bases, with 9 bases between. This CDR3 reads CASSGSRYEQYF. CDR3 DNA: TGTGCCAGCAGCGGAAGTAGATACGAGCAGTACTTC. Full variable domain (rest looked up from reference TRBV7-2 and TRBJ2-7): GAGVSQSPSNKVTEKGKDVELRCDPISGHTALYWYRQSLGQGLEFLIYFQGNSAPDKSGLPSDRFSAERTGGSVSTLTIQRTQQEDSAVYLCASSGSRYEQYFGPGTRLTVT.

This clonotype was observed many times. This chain links TRBV5-1 with TRBJ1-2; D unclear. Germline CDR1 and CDR2: SGHRS and YFSETQ. The CDR3 length is 18 residues. V was pared by 0 bases and J by 0 bases, with 18 bases between. CDR3 DNA: TGCGCCAGCAGCTTGGCGGTCCGCGACCTCGGTGCTAACTATGGCTACACCTTC. It specifies CASSLAVRDLGANYGYTF. The whole variable domain, filled in from reference TRBV5-1 and TRBJ1-2, reads KAGVTQTPRYLIKTRGQQVTLSCSPISGHRSVSWYQQTPGQGLQFLFEYFSETQRNKGNFPGRFSGRQFSNSRSEMNVSTLELGDSALYLCASSLAVRDLGANYGYTFGSGTRLTVV.